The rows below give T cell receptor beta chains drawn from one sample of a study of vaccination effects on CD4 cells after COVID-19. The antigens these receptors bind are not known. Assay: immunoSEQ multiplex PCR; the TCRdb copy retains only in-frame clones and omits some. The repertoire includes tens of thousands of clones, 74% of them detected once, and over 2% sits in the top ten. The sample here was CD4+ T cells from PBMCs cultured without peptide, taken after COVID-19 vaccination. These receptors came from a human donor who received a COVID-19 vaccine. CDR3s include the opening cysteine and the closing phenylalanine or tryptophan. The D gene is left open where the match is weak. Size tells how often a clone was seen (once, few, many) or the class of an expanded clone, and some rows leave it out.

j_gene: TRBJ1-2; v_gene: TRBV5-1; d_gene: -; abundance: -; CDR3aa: CASSLQVANYGYTF; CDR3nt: TGCGCCAGCAGCTTGCAGGTCGCTAACTATGGCTACACCTTC
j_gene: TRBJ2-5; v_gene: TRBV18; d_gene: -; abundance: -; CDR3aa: CASSPREFRETQYF; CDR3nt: TGTGCCAGCTCACCAAGAGAGTTCAGGGAGACCCAGTACTTC
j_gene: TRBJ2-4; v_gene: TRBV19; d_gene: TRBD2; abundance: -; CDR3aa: CASSGLREENIQYF; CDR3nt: TGTGCCAGTAGTGGGCTCCGGGAGGAAAACATTCAGTACTTC
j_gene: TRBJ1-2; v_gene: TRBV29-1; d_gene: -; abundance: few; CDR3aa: CSALVGWGYTF; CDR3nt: TGCAGCGCCCTGGTAGGTTGGGGCTACACCTTC
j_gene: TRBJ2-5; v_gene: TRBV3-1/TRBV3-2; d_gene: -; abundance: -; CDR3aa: CASSSKGVGGRAQETQYF; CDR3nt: TGTGCCAGCAGTTCCAAGGGGGTTGGGGGCCGAGCCCAAGAGACCCAGTACTTC
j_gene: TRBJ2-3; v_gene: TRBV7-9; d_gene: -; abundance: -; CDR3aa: CASSRSTPDTQYF; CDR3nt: TGTGCCAGCAGTCGATCAACTCCAGATACGCAGTATTTT
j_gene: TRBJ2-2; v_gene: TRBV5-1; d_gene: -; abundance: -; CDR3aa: CASSFTTSNTGELFF; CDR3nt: TGCGCCAGCAGCTTTACAACTTCGAACACCGGGGAGCTGTTTTTT
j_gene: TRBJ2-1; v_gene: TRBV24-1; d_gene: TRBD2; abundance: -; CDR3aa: CATSDPGLGGYNEQFF; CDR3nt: TGTGCCACCAGTGACCCTGGACTAGGAGGGTACAATGAGCAGTTCTTC
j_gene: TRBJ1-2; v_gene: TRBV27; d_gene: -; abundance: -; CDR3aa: CASSPLPGGNRNYGYTF; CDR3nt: TGTGCCAGCAGCCCCCTTCCGGGGGGCAATAGGAACTATGGCTACACCTTC
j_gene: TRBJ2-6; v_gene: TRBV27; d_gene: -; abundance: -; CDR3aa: CASSLSLGRGKPGANVLTF; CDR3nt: TGTGCCAGCAGTTTATCCCTCGGACGGGGGAAACCTGGGGCCAACGTCCTGACTTTC
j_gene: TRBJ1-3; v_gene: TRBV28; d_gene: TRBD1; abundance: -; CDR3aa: CASSSTGSRNTIYF; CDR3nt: TGTGCCAGCAGCTCGACAGGGTCTAGAAACACCATATATTTT
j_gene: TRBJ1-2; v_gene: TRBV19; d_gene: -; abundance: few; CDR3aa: CASSIVAAAGYGYTF; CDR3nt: TGTGCCAGTAGTATAGTGGCGGCGGCGGGCTATGGCTACACCTTC
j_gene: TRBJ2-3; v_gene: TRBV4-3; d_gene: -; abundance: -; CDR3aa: CASSQGAQGYTDTQYF; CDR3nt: TGCGCCAGCAGCCAAGGAGCCCAGGGCTACACAGATACGCAGTATTTT
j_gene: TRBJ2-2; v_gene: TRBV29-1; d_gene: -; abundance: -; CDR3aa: CSVEGGAETGELFF; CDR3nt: TGCAGCGTTGAAGGGGGGGCAGAAACCGGGGAGCTGTTTTTT
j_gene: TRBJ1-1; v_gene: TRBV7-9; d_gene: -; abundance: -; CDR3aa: CASSLEGLAEAFF; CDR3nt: TGTGCCAGCAGCTTAGAAGGGCTGGCTGAAGCTTTCTTT
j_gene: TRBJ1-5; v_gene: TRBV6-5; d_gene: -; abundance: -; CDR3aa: CASSYQGMQPQHF; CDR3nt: TGTGCCAGCAGTTACCAGGGTATGCAGCCCCAGCATTTT
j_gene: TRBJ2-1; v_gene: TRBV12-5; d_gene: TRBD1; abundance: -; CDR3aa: CASGRGQSYNEQFF; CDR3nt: TGTGCTAGTGGAAGGGGGCAATCCTACAATGAGCAGTTCTTC
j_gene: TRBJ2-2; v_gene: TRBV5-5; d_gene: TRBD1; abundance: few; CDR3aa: CASSSGQENTGELFF; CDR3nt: TGTGCCAGCAGCTCCGGACAGGAGAACACCGGGGAGCTGTTTTTT
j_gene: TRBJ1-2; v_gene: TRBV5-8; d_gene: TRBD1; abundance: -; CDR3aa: CASSLGTGFGGYTF; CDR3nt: TGTGCCAGCAGCTTAGGGACAGGGTTTGGTGGCTACACCTTC
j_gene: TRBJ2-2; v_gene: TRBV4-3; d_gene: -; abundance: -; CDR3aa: CASSQTGELFF; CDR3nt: TGCGCCAGCAGCCAAACCGGGGAGCTGTTTTTT
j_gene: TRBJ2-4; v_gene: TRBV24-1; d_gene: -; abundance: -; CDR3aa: CATGHQNIQYF; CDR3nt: TGTGCCACGGGACACCAAAACATTCAGTACTTC
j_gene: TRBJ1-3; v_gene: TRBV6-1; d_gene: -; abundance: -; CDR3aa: CASSEDRYSGNTIYF; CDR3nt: TGTGCCAGCAGTGAAGATAGGTACTCTGGAAACACCATATATTTT
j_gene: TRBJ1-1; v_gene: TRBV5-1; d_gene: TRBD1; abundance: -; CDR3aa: CASTQQGVDTEAFF; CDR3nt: TGCGCCAGCACGCAACAGGGGGTTGACACTGAAGCTTTCTTT
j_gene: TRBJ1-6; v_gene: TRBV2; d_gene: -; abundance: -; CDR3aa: CASSEFGRENSPLHF; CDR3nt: TGTGCCAGCAGTGAGTTCGGACGGGAAAATTCACCCCTCCACTTT
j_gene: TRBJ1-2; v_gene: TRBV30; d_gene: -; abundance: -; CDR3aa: CAWTPQGSLGVHYGYTF; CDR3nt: TGTGCCTGGACCCCACAGGGCTCTTTGGGCGTCCACTATGGCTACACCTTC
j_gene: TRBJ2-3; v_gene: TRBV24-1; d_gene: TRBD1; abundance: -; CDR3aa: CATSDPRTGDFTDTQYF; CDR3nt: TGTGCCACCAGTGACCCTCGGACAGGTGATTTCACAGATACGCAGTATTTT
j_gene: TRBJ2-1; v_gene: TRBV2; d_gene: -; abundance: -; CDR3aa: CASSERLLSTNEQFF; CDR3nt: TGTGCCAGCAGTGAACGGCTATTATCTACCAATGAGCAGTTCTTC
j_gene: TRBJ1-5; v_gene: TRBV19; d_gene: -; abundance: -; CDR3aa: CASKTDKGKQPQHF; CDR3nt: TGTGCCAGCAAAACTGATAAGGGAAAACAGCCCCAGCATTTT
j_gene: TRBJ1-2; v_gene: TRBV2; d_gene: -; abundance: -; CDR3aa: CASSDLGLNYGYTF; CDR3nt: TGTGCCAGCAGTGACTTAGGACTTAACTATGGCTACACCTTC
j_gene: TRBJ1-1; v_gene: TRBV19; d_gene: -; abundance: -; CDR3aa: CASNWGRGNTEAFF; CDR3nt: TGTGCCAGTAATTGGGGCAGGGGGAACACTGAAGCTTTCTTT
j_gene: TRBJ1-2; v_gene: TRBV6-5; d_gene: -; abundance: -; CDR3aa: CAIEGLGGNGYTF; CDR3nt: TGTGCCATCGAGGGGTTGGGGGGGAATGGCTACACCTTC
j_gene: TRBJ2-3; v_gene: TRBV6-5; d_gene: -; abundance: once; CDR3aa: CASRTLTYSTDTQYF; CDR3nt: TGTGCCAGCAGGACTTTAACATATAGCACAGATACGCAGTATTTT
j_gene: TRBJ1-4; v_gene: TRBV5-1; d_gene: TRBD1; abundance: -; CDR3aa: CASSPGQGSATNEKLFF; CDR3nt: TGCGCCAGCAGCCCTGGACAGGGGTCCGCAACTAATGAAAAACTGTTTTTT
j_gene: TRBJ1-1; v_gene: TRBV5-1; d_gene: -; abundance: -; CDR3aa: CASSLDGGGAFF; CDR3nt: TGCGCCAGCAGCTTGGACGGTGGGGGAGCTTTCTTT
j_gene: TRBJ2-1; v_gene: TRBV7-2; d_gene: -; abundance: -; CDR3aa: CASSFGSSYNEQFF; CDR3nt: TGTGCCAGCAGCTTCGGGAGCTCCTACAATGAGCAGTTCTTC